This TCR beta chain was found in a study of shared clonotypes between healthy human individuals. Overall study context: Donors were two women and a few men aged 18 to 49. CD4 naive and memory got three plates each, CD8 naive two, CD8 memory one. General study findings and limits: The study drew on few donors, limiting represented genetic and exposure-history diversity.

Several immunoSEQ plates received, in even portions, the genomic DNA of each subset. Method: immunoSEQ multiplex PCR; TCRdb's copy keeps in-frame clones and lacks some. The profile shows more than 2 million clones, 93% of them singletons. Regarding this clone: The antigen is unknown.

The naive CD8 fraction comprised CD45RO-negative cells positively selected for CCR7 and excluded terminally differentiated effector memory CD45RA+ cells. The V gene's germline CDR1 is LNHDA and CDR2 SQIVND (reference sequence). This CDR3 comprises 20 residues. V lost 3 bases and J lost 2; bases outside the gene matches: 16. The chain links TRBV19 to TRBJ1-5; 10 nucleotides align to TRBD1. This TCR came from a man in his late teens or twenties in good health. Some clones in this sample may be carry-over from other donors' samples. The sample was naive CD8+ T cells from PBMCs. CDR3 DNA sequence: TGTGCCAGTAGTATCCCCTCCGTGGACAGGGGGTGGTTGGGCAATCAGCCCCAGCATTTT. Translating gives CASSIPSVDRGWLGNQPQHF.